These 31 T cell receptor beta chains originate from one sample sequenced in a study of blood T cell repertoires in COVID-19. Using immunoSEQ multiplex PCR, the repertoire was profiled, and TCRdb retains in-frame clones only, with some absent. The sample yields over 100,000 clones, 91% seen once. The source material was peripheral blood. The receptors derive from a human donor in a cohort sampled during active COVID-19.

This clone appeared a single time. The chain uses TRBV5-1 and TRBJ2-3; TRBD1 agrees at 7 bases. The CDR3 length is 15 residues. After removal of 0 bases from V and 4 bases from J, the junction contained 5 bases not matched to a gene. Germline V lookup: CDR1 SGHRS, CDR2 YFSETQ. CDR3 in amino acids: CASSLEGAGADTQYF. For the CDR3, the DNA is TGCGCCAGCAGCTTGGAGGGGGCTGGGGCAGATACGCAGTATTTT.

The chain has TRBV7-9 and TRBJ2-5; maybe TRBD2 (5 bases). There are 14 residues in the CDR3. Trimming removed 8 bases at V and 3 bases at J, with 16 bases between. Looked up from germline, CDR1 is SEHNR and CDR2 is FQNEAQ (reference sequence). This CDR3 is CASSKAAAEETQYF. The CDR3 DNA follows: TGTGCCAGCTCGAAAGCGGCCGCCGAAGAGACCCAGTACTTC.

This chain joins TRBV30 and TRBJ1-3; the D gene is possibly TRBD1 (5 bases). Trimming took 1 base from V and 4 from J, leaving 11 bases between them. This CDR3 contains 14 residues. Per germline, CDR1 GTSNPN and CDR2 SVGIG (reference sequence). This chain's CDR3 is CAWSEGAGGNTIYF. The CDR3 nucleotides are TGTGCCTGGAGTGAAGGGGCTGGAGGAAACACCATATATTTT.

The chain joins TRBV27 to TRBJ2-2; a possible D gene is TRBD2 (5 bases). The CDR3 loop spans 14 amino acids. The V and J ends lost 5 bases and 5 bases respectively, with 12 bases between them. Germline-derived CDR1 and CDR2 are MNHEY and SMNVEV (reference sequence). CDR3 protein: CASSPGSGTGELFF. The CDR3 nucleotides read TGTGCCAGCAGTCCGGGATCCGGGACCGGGGAGCTGTTTTTT.

The V gene is TRBV2, the J gene TRBJ2-5; possible D gene TRBD1, 5 bases. CDR1 is SNHLY, CDR2 FYNNEI, per germline. CDR3 length: 14 amino acids. The ends were cut back, 7 bases at V and 4 bases at J, with 16 bases in the middle. Written as DNA, the CDR3 is TGTGCCAGCACCACAACATGGCAGGGAGAGACCCAGTACTTC. Protein: CASTTTWQGETQYF.

The rearrangement links TRBV3-1 (or the pseudogene TRBV3-2) to TRBJ2-1, with 12 bases that match TRBD2. V was pared by 6 bases and J by 5 bases, with 8 bases of the junction left unmatched. The V gene's germline CDR1 is LGHDT and CDR2 YNNKEL (reference sequence). CDR3 length: 16 residues. The CDR3 nucleotides read TGTGCCAGCAGACTCCACCGACTAGCGGGGGACAATGAGCAGTTCTTC. This gives the protein CASRLHRLAGDNEQFF.

The rearrangement links TRBV7-9 to TRBJ2-7, with a tentative D call TRBD1 (5 bases). CDR1 and CDR2 (germline): SEHNR, FQNEAQ (reference sequence). The CDR3 has 17 residues. Between the trimmed V and J ends, which lost 2 bases and 1 base, there was a span of 18 bases. In nucleotides, the CDR3 is TGTGCCAGCAGCTTAAGTTTAGGCAGGGAAAAATCCTACGAGCAGTACTTC. It specifies CASSLSLGREKSYEQYF.

This rearrangement joins TRBV5-8 to TRBJ2-1, with a tentative D call TRBD2 (6 bases). Germline CDR1 is SGHTS and CDR2 is YDEGEE. The CDR3 is 17 amino acids. V lost 3 bases and J lost 0, with 16 bases in between. CDR3 in amino acids: CASSWLAVSSSYNEQFF. The CDR3 coding sequence is TGTGCCAGCAGCTGGTTAGCGGTCTCGAGCTCCTACAATGAGCAGTTCTTC.

The chain employs TRBV5-6 and TRBJ1-2; D unresolved. The CDR3 runs 15 residues. Trimming removed 0 bases from V and 4 bases from J, with 13 bases in between. Germline CDR1 is SGHDT and CDR2 is YYEEEE. CDR3 coding DNA: TGTGCCAGCAGCTTGGTTCGATACGAGTCCTATGGCTACACCTTC. Its protein product is CASSLVRYESYGYTF.

This clone was counted once. This chain uses TRBV3-1 (or the pseudogene TRBV3-2) with TRBJ1-2; possibly TRBD1 for D (5 bases). The ends were cut back, 1 base at V and 2 bases at J, with 8 bases in the middle. This CDR3 is built from 14 residues. Germline assignment: CDR1 LGHDT and CDR2 YNNKEL (reference sequence). CDR3 sequence reads: CASSQGRGNYGYTF. As DNA, the CDR3 is TGTGCCAGCAGCCAAGGCCGGGGGAACTATGGCTACACCTTC.

The rearrangement uses TRBV7-2 and TRBJ2-7, with TRBD2 identical over 8 bases. Germline loops: CDR1 SGHTA, CDR2 FQGNSA. CDR3 length: 15 residues. V was clipped by 7 bases and J by 3 bases; unmatched bases: 11. The CDR3 nucleotides read TGTGCCAGCACCTCGCAGGGGCGGGGGGACTACGAGCAGTACTTC. This sequence encodes CASTSQGRGDYEQYF.

This chain joins TRBV27 and TRBJ2-7, with 11 bases lining up with TRBD2. Germline lookup yields CDR1 MNHEY and CDR2 SMNVEV (reference sequence). This CDR3 is 15 amino acids long. V shed 4 bases, J shed 5 bases, and the junction held 7 bases outside the gene matches. The chain's CDR3 is CASSSGLAVINEQYF. The CDR3 nucleotides read TGTGCCAGCAGTTCGGGACTAGCGGTAATCAACGAGCAGTACTTC.

This clone was recorded a few times. This chain joins TRBV6-4 and TRBJ1-6, with 7 bases fitting TRBD1. Germline V gene sequence: CDR1 MRHNA, CDR2 SNTAGT. J was trimmed by 6 bases and V by 6 bases; bases with no gene match: 11. The CDR3 covers 16 residues. Here the CDR3 reads CASSEKPGQFNSPLHF. CDR3 in DNA: TGTGCCAGCAGCGAGAAGCCGGGACAGTTTAATTCACCCCTCCACTTT.

The V call is TRBV19, the J call TRBJ2-3, with 10 nucleotides matching TRBD2. The germline CDR1 and CDR2 sequences are LNHDA and SQIVND (reference sequence). Trimming removed 3 bases from V and 4 bases from J; junction bases left unmatched: 1. This CDR3 has 14 amino acids. The CDR3 DNA reads TGTGCCAGTAGTATGACTAGCGGGTCAGATACGCAGTATTTT. Translating gives CASSMTSGSDTQYF.

The rearrangement joins TRBV4-1 to TRBJ2-3, with 8 bases identical to TRBD2. J was trimmed by 2 bases and V by 0 bases; bases with no gene match: 19. Germline V gene data show CDR1 as MGHRA and CDR2 as YSYEKL. CDR3 length: 21 amino acids. The CDR3 DNA reads as TGCGCCAGCAGCCAAGACTGGCGTGGCGGGGATAGCGGGGCCTCCACAGATACGCAGTATTTT. Its protein is CASSQDWRGGDSGASTDTQYF.

V gene TRBV30 combines with J gene TRBJ2-2, with TRBD2 matching over 8 bases. The CDR3 loop spans 16 amino acids. V shed 0 bases and J 3 bases; nucleotides not matched to a gene: 6. From germline, CDR1 is GTSNPN and CDR2 SVGIG (reference sequence). CDR3 in amino acids: CAWSVTGGPYTGELFF. Written as DNA, the CDR3 is TGTGCCTGGAGTGTAACGGGAGGGCCGTACACCGGGGAGCTGTTTTTT.

V and J are TRBV4-3 and TRBJ1-4, with 9 bases that match TRBD1. Germline V gene sequence: CDR1 LGHNA, CDR2 YSLEER. V shed 1 base and J 8 bases; nucleotides not matched to a gene: 5. CDR3 size: 15 residues. This chain's CDR3 is CASSQGTGVVEKLFF. DNA of the CDR3: TGCGCCAGCAGCCAAGGGACAGGGGTGGTGGAAAAACTGTTTTTT.

V usage is TRBV7-6 and J usage is TRBJ1-5; 7 bases match TRBD1. CDR3 size: 14 residues. Germline CDR1 SGHVS, CDR2 FNYEAQ. The V gene end was trimmed by 5 bases and the J gene end by 2 bases; junction bases not matched to a gene: 3. CDR3 coding DNA: TGTGCCAGCAGCCCCGGGACAGGCAATCAGCCCCAGCATTTT. Translated: CASSPGTGNQPQHF.

This chain joins TRBV30 and TRBJ1-5, with TRBD1 as a possible D gene (6 bases). The CDR3 is made up of 14 amino acids. Germline V CDR1 and CDR2: GTSNPN, SVGIG (reference sequence). Trimming pared 4 bases from V and 1 base from J, leaving 11 bases between. In DNA, the CDR3 is TGTGCCTGGACACCGGGACAAAGCAATCAGCCCCAGCATTTT. Protein sequence: CAWTPGQSNQPQHF.

The chain links TRBV19 to TRBJ2-2, with 9 bases fitting TRBD1. V gave up 4 bases and J gave up 6 bases; unmatched junction bases: 3. The CDR3 is made up of 14 amino acids. In germline, CDR1 is LNHDA, CDR2 SQIVND (reference sequence). The CDR3 DNA follows: TGTGCCAGTAGTAAATGGACAGGGGCCGGGGAGCTGTTTTTT. This encodes CASSKWTGAGELFF.

This clone was seen more than once but under ten times. The chain uses TRBV7-9 and TRBJ1-2; D unresolved. Germline lookup yields CDR1 SEHNR and CDR2 FQNEAQ (reference sequence). This CDR3 has 13 amino acids. Trimming stripped 0 bases from V and 6 bases from J, with 8 bases between. The DNA for the CDR3 is TGTGCCAGCAGCTTAGCGGGCGGGAATGGCTACACCTTC. Amino acid sequence: CASSLAGGNGYTF.

J is TRBJ1-2 and V is TRBV7-2, with TRBD1 identical over 7 bases. With 5 bases clipped from V and 3 bases from J, the junction kept 9 bases outside the gene matches. This CDR3 contains 15 residues. Germline CDR1 SGHTA, CDR2 FQGNSA. The CDR3 DNA reads TGTGCCAGCAGCCCCGGGACAGACCTAGACTATGGCTACACCTTC. Translated, it gives CASSPGTDLDYGYTF.

The chain combines TRBV25-1 with TRBJ2-5, with 8 bases fitting TRBD2. V gave up 3 bases and J gave up 1 base; unmatched junction bases: 4. Germline V gene lookup returns CDR1 MGHDK and CDR2 SYGVNS. The CDR3 runs 15 residues. The CDR3 nucleotides are TGTGCCAGCAGTGAGCCTACTAGCGGCCAAGAGACCCAGTACTTC. Its protein is CASSEPTSGQETQYF. The whole variable domain, filled in from reference TRBV25-1 and TRBJ2-5, reads EADIYQTPRYLVIGTGKKITLECSQTMGHDKMYWYQQDPGMELHLIHYSYGVNSTEKGDLSSESTVSRIRTEHFPLTLESARPSHTSQYLCASSEPTSGQETQYFGPGTRLLVL.

Comments on this clone: Other nucleotide sequences in the sample specify the same CDR3. The chain couples TRBV18 to TRBJ2-5, with 7 bases matching TRBD2. Losses at the gene ends were 3 bases for V and 5 bases for J; bases not matched to a gene: 0. Per germline, CDR1 KGHSH and CDR2 LQKENI. This CDR3 region has 12 residues. The CDR3 here is CASSPGGETQYF. DNA for the CDR3: TGTGCCAGCTCACCGGGGGGGGAGACCCAGTACTTC.

CDR3 loop: CASRKGGGNTEAFF. In DNA form, the CDR3 reads TGTGCCAGCAGGAAGGGTGGGGGCAACACTGAAGCTTTCTTT. The chain employs TRBV7-3 and TRBJ1-1; D is perhaps TRBD1 (6 bases). CDR1 SGHTA and CDR2 FQGTGA come from the germline V gene. V gave up 6 bases and J gave up 2 bases, with 13 bases separating them. This CDR3 has 14 residues.

The chain links TRBV4-1 to TRBJ1-5, with 7 bases identical to TRBD1. The length of the CDR3 is 16 residues. J gave up 1 base and V 4 bases, and 7 bases lay outside the gene matches. Germline V gene lookup returns CDR1 MGHRA and CDR2 YSYEKL. The CDR3 loop reads CASSLSTGSSNQPQHF. CDR3 in DNA: TGCGCCAGCAGCCTATCGACAGGGTCGAGCAATCAGCCCCAGCATTTT.

V is TRBV3-1 (or the pseudogene TRBV3-2) and J is TRBJ1-2; D perhaps matches TRBD1 (6 bases). The CDR3 contains 16 residues. The V end was cut by 4 bases, the J end by 1 base, with 16 bases between. CDR1 LGHDT and CDR2 YNNKEL come from the germline V gene (reference sequence). The CDR3 region has the DNA TGTGCCAGCAGCCTCCTCGGGGACAACTATAACTATGGCTACACCTTC. Translated: CASSLLGDNYNYGYTF.

This chain joins TRBV6-5 and TRBJ2-7, with D possibly TRBD2 on 5 matching bases. CDR1 MNHEY and CDR2 SVGAGI come from the germline V gene. The V end was cut by 2 bases, the J end by 3 bases, with 11 bases between. The CDR3 has 14 amino acids. The CDR3 here is CASSYTMTNYEQYF. CDR3 in DNA: TGTGCCAGCAGTTACACCATGACTAACTACGAGCAGTACTTC.

The V call is TRBV4-3, the J call TRBJ1-6; D not resolved. Germline CDR1 is LGHNA and CDR2 is YSLEER. V shed 0 bases and J shed 11 bases, with 8 bases lying between them. The CDR3 has 13 amino acids. The CDR3 here is CASSQDLKTPLHF. CDR3 nucleotides: TGCGCCAGCAGCCAAGATCTAAAGACACCCCTCCACTTT.

This clone has only a few counts. The rearrangement uses TRBV18 and TRBJ2-7; D remains unclear. V was trimmed by 6 bases and J by 3 bases, leaving 18 bases between them. Germline V gene sequence: CDR1 KGHSH, CDR2 LQKENI. The CDR3 spans 15 residues. The CDR3 sequence: CASSREPEAFYEQYF. The CDR3 coding sequence is TGTGCCAGCTCTCGCGAACCCGAGGCTTTCTACGAGCAGTACTTC.

The V and J genes are TRBV19 and TRBJ1-1; D perhaps matches TRBD1 (6 bases). The germline gives CDR1 LNHDA, CDR2 SQIVND (reference sequence). V was cut by 7 bases and J by 0 bases, with 15 bases left in between. This CDR3 is 15 amino acids long. The CDR3 DNA sequence: TGTGCCAGTATCTCCCTCCAGGGGATGAACACTGAAGCTTTCTTT. It specifies CASISLQGMNTEAFF.